Included here is one T cell receptor beta chain sequence, with context. Mismatch with germline at one junction end may stem from a read error. Profiling relied on immunoSEQ multiplex PCR, and the TCRdb table lists in-frame clones only, not all of them. The data show about 350,000 clones, 88% seen once. These data originate in a study of Ad26.COV2.S vaccination and SARS-CoV-2 variants. The germline V gene has CDR1 SGHDN and CDR2 FVKESK. The CDR3 loop spans 14 amino acids. Treatment indicated: some 19 received Ad26.COV2.S at low or high dose, single or two shots; several received placebo; per-sample allocation not given. Vaccine and placebo recipients were sampled on day 63 after the first injection.

The clonotype comes from a person aged 18-65 years who received the Ad26.COV2.S COVID-19 vaccine or a placebo. The input for sequencing was peripheral blood, taken in a trial of Ad26.COV2.S vaccine versus placebo. The gene calls are TRBV14 and TRBJ2-6; D could derive from TRBD1 or TRBD2 (5 bases each). In DNA, the CDR3 is TGTGCCTGCAGCCGGGGACCTGGGGCCAACGTCCTGACTTTC. This translates into CACSRGPGANVLTF.